The entry below describes one T cell receptor beta chain. CDR1 and CDR2 (germline): SGHAT, FQNNGV. This CDR3 spans 15 amino acids. V was pared by 6 bases and J by 0 bases, with 12 bases between. Per the original data handling: Amplification of reference gene primers was used by the study to estimate nucleated cell counts. Sequenced by immunoSEQ multiplex PCR; TCRdb stores in-frame clones only, minus some. That table supplies the V and J calls and clone size; D and trimming were determined from the DNA. This table holds roughly 170,000 clones, 74% found once. These data are taken from a study of blood T cell repertoires in COVID-19. As for the study in general: Whether acute or convalescent, the COVID-19 samples came from the United States, Italy and Spain. PBMCs, B-cell-depleted T cells, or T cells were the source of the cDNA or gDNA that made up the material.

The receptor's source is an elderly woman with acute or convalescent COVID-19. The sample was peripheral blood. The rearrangement uses TRBV11-2 and TRBJ2-1, with a possible D match to TRBD2 (6 bases). The DNA of the CDR3 is TGTGCCAGCAGTCACGGGGGAAGCTCCTACAATGAGCAGTTCTTC. This translates into CASSHGGSSYNEQFF.